The 21 T cell receptor beta chains below all came from one sample that was sequenced in a study of cytomegalovirus exposure and HLA in healthy donors. Use of 60 Vbeta and 13 Jbeta primers characterized the PCR. This table comes from immunoSEQ multiplex PCR, and its TCRdb copy is limited to in-frame clones, with some not included. The table records about 120,000 clones, about three quarters of them present only once. The sequenced sample consisted of PBMCs. These TCRs come from a woman aged 40-49 years in good health and CMV-seropositive.

The chain joins TRBV7-3 to TRBJ2-1; 11 nucleotides line up with TRBD2. The CDR3 spans 16 residues. Looked up from germline, CDR1 is SGHTA and CDR2 is FQGTGA. With 5 bases clipped from V and 7 bases from J, the junction kept 10 bases outside the gene matches. The CDR3 DNA is TGTGCCAGCAGCCCCGGGACTAGCGGTCTTCGGAATGAGCAGTTCTTC. This codes for CASSPGTSGLRNEQFF.

In this sample, this clone turned up once. In DNA, the CDR3 is TGTGCCAGCAGCGTCGATGGTGGGACTAGCGGGACCTACGAGCAGTACTTC. Translation: CASSVDGGTSGTYEQYF. The rearrangement uses TRBV9 and TRBJ2-7; the match to TRBD2 covers 13 bases. Losses at the gene ends were 2 bases for V and 2 bases for J; bases not matched to a gene: 7. The CDR3 is made up of 17 amino acids. Germline V gene sequence: CDR1 SGDLS, CDR2 YYNGEE.

The chain uses TRBV29-1 and TRBJ2-5, with 8 bases that match TRBD1. The end of the DNA aligns better with TRBJ2-7, so the J call may be wrong. This CDR3 comprises 12 residues. The V gene's germline CDR1 is SQVTM and CDR2 ANQGSEA. The CDR3 protein is CSVTRGLYEQYF. The CDR3 DNA is TGCAGCGTCACCAGGGGGCTTTACGAGCAGTACTTC.

This chain links TRBV7-2 with TRBJ2-1; D unclear. With 5 bases removed from V and 5 bases from J, the gap between germline ends came to 13 bases. CDR3 length: 14 amino acids. Per germline, CDR1 SGHTA and CDR2 FQGNSA. DNA of the CDR3: TGTGCCAGCAGCCCCGGGTCAGAGCACAATGAGCAGTTCTTC. It encodes CASSPGSEHNEQFF.

The chain combines TRBV6-5 with TRBJ2-5; no definite D call. In germline, CDR1 is MNHEY, CDR2 SVGAGI. This CDR3 comprises 14 residues. Between the trimmed V and J ends, which lost 2 bases and 0 bases, there was a span of 7 bases. The CDR3 DNA reads as TGTGCCAGCAGTTACGGGCAGAACCAAGAGACCCAGTACTTC. Translating it yields CASSYGQNQETQYF.

V and J are TRBV7-9 and TRBJ2-2; D is perhaps TRBD1 (5 bases). The CDR3 spans 15 residues. V was trimmed by 0 bases and J by 4 bases, leaving 9 bases between them. CDR1 is SEHNR and CDR2 is FQNEAQ in the germline V gene (reference sequence). CDR3 coding DNA: TGTGCCAGCAGCTTAGCGCGGCAGGGCACCGGGGAGCTGTTTTTT. Its protein is CASSLARQGTGELFF.

The chain couples TRBV5-1 to TRBJ2-5; TRBD2 agrees at 12 bases. The germline V gene encodes CDR1 SGHRS and CDR2 YFSETQ. With V trimmed by 4 bases and J by 1 base, 8 bases remained unmatched. There are 17 residues in the CDR3. The CDR3 DNA reads TGCGCCAGCAGCCCTAGCGGGGGGGCTCTAACCCAAGAGACCCAGTACTTC. Its protein product is CASSPSGGALTQETQYF.

The V and J genes are TRBV9 and TRBJ2-3, with D possibly matching TRBD2 (6 bases). The CDR3 loop spans 15 amino acids. Germline CDR1 reads SGDLS; CDR2 reads YYNGEE. V gave up 6 bases and J gave up 2 bases, with 16 bases separating them. CDR3 region: CASTYGTVFTDTQYF. The CDR3 DNA follows: TGTGCCAGCACATACGGGACTGTCTTCACAGATACGCAGTATTTT. Supplemented by reference TRBV9 and TRBJ2-3, the full variable domain reads DSGVTQTPKHLITATGQRVTLRCSPRSGDLSVYWYQQSLDQGLQFLIQYYNGEERAKGNILERFSAQQFPDLHSELNLSSLELGDSALYFCASTYGTVFTDTQYFGPGTRLTVL.

The genes are TRBV18 and TRBJ1-2; a possible D gene is TRBD1 (6 bases). The CDR3 spans 12 residues. Germline values: CDR1 KGHSH, CDR2 LQKENI. With 8 bases removed from V and 3 bases from J, the gap between germline ends came to 10 bases. The DNA for the CDR3 is TGTGCCAGCACAGGGAACGACTATGGCTACACCTTC. Protein sequence: CASTGNDYGYTF.

There are a few counts of this clone. V is TRBV25-1 and J is TRBJ1-2; a possible D gene is TRBD1 (5 bases). Germline V CDR1 and CDR2: MGHDK, SYGVNS. The CDR3 spans 14 residues. V was trimmed by 1 base and J by 5 bases, leaving 11 bases between them. The DNA for the CDR3 is TGTGCCAGCAGTGAATCGGGCAGGGAATATGGCTACACCTTC. Translating gives CASSESGREYGYTF.

V gene TRBV2 combines with J gene TRBJ2-4; TRBD2 aligns across 14 bases. Germline V gene sequence: CDR1 SNHLY, CDR2 FYNNEI. With V trimmed by 5 bases and J by 14 bases, 5 bases remained unmatched. This CDR3 is built from 13 residues. For the CDR3, the DNA is TGTGCCAGCAGTTCCGGGACTAGCGGGAGAAAGTACTTC. As protein: CASSSGTSGRKYF.

The chain links TRBV5-1 to TRBJ1-3, with D perhaps matching TRBD1 (6 bases). The CDR3 is made up of 15 amino acids. The germline V and J ends were trimmed by 4 bases and 4 bases, with 15 bases remaining between them. The germline V gene has CDR1 SGHRS and CDR2 YFSETQ. The CDR3 protein is CASSRTGSDGNTIYF. CDR3 nucleotides: TGCGCCAGCAGCCGAACAGGGTCAGACGGAAACACCATATATTTT.

The chain links TRBV6-1 to TRBJ2-1; 8 bases agree with TRBD2. CDR3 size: 16 residues. V was clipped by 2 bases and J by 5 bases; unmatched bases: 8. Germline CDR1 MNHNS, CDR2 SASEGT. The CDR3 here is CASSEYRGLGDNEQFF. The CDR3 DNA reads as TGTGCCAGCAGTGAATATAGGGGACTAGGGGACAATGAGCAGTTCTTC.

The rearrangement uses TRBV2 and TRBJ2-1; 7 nucleotides line up with TRBD2. The CDR3 runs 15 residues. The V and J ends lost 10 bases and 0 bases, in that order; junction bases with no gene match: 9. Germline V CDR1 and CDR2: SNHLY, FYNNEI. CDR3 in amino acids: CATNGGGYSYNEQFF. CDR3 coding DNA: TGTGCCACCAATGGGGGGGGGTACTCCTACAATGAGCAGTTCTTC.

The gene calls are TRBV6-5 and TRBJ1-1, with 11 bases lining up with TRBD1. The CDR3 runs to 14 residues. CDR1 and CDR2 (germline): MNHEY, SVGAGI. V dropped 10 bases and J dropped 2; count of bases not matched to a gene: 6. CDR3 protein: CATGRTGGNTEAFF. The CDR3 nucleotides are TGTGCCACCGGGCGGACAGGGGGCAACACTGAAGCTTTCTTT.

The chain is built from TRBV6-1 and TRBJ2-7; TRBD2 matches at 7 bases. The CDR3 has 15 amino acids. V was clipped by 6 bases and J by 0 bases; unmatched bases: 8. The V gene's germline CDR1 is MNHNS and CDR2 SASEGT. For the CDR3, the DNA is TGTGCCAGCAGGGACCTTCGGGAGGCCTCCTACGAGCAGTACTTC. Translated, it gives CASRDLREASYEQYF.

The chain joins TRBV2 to TRBJ2-1; 8 nucleotides line up with TRBD1. Trimming cost V 5 bases and J 2 bases; bases outside gene matches: 5. The length of the CDR3 is 15 residues. Germline V gene lookup returns CDR1 SNHLY and CDR2 FYNNEI. The CDR3 sequence is CASSSDRGAYNEQFF. CDR3 DNA: TGTGCCAGCAGTTCCGACAGGGGAGCCTACAATGAGCAGTTCTTC.

The chain employs TRBV6-5 and TRBJ2-7, with 8 nucleotides matching TRBD2. Germline CDR1 and CDR2: MNHEY and SVGAGI. This CDR3 has 15 residues. V lost 2 bases, J lost 4 bases, and 7 bases stayed unmatched. The CDR3 here is CASSYGRGRTYEQYF. The DNA for the CDR3 is TGTGCCAGCAGTTACGGCCGCGGGAGGACTTACGAGCAGTACTTC.

The chain carries TRBV5-1 and TRBJ1-2, with TRBD1 as a possible D gene (6 bases). Trimming removed 3 bases at V and 4 bases at J, with 13 bases between. This CDR3 comprises 14 residues. Germline V CDR1 and CDR2: SGHRS, YFSETQ. The CDR3 protein is CASSSGDLSYGYTF. As DNA, the CDR3 is TGCGCCAGCAGCTCAGGGGATCTGAGCTATGGCTACACCTTC.

This chain joins TRBV7-9 and TRBJ2-3; 15 bases are a match to TRBD2. The CDR3 is 16 residues long. With V trimmed by 5 bases and J by 6 bases, 6 bases remained unmatched. CDR1 is SEHNR, CDR2 FQNEAQ, per germline (reference sequence). In nucleotides, the CDR3 is TGTGCCAGCAGCCAAGGACTAGCGGGGGGGCGTGATACGCAGTATTTT. It encodes CASSQGLAGGRDTQYF.

This chain connects TRBV18 to TRBJ1-4, with 8 bases lining up with TRBD1. V shed 6 bases, J shed 8 bases, and the junction held 8 bases outside the gene matches. The CDR3 is 14 residues long. Germline V gives CDR1 KGHSH, CDR2 LQKENI. The CDR3 DNA is TGTGCCAGCTCCCCCGGACAGGGAAACGAAAAACTGTTTTTT. As protein: CASSPGQGNEKLFF.